The 20 T cell receptor beta chains below all came from one sample that was sequenced in a study of glioma-infiltrating T cells after dendritic cell vaccination. Time point of the sample: after dendritic cell vaccination, including at tumor progression/relapse. Only in-frame clones appear in the TCRdb table, and some are missing; sequencing was by immunoSEQ multiplex PCR. The sample lists roughly 60,000 clones; roughly nine tenths were seen once. Sequenced here: blood, sampled after dendritic cell vaccination. These receptors came from a human donor with glioblastoma.

The V call is TRBV19, the J call TRBJ2-5; 7 nucleotides line up with TRBD1. V shed 4 bases and J 4 bases; nucleotides not matched to a gene: 9. Per the germline V gene, CDR1 is LNHDA and CDR2 is SQIVND (reference sequence). The CDR3 loop spans 15 amino acids. The CDR3 DNA reads as TGTGCCAGTAGTACTCCAGGGGGTGGTAGAGAGACCCAGTACTTC. It specifies CASSTPGGGRETQYF.

The J gene is TRBJ1-1, the V gene TRBV7-8, with D possibly matching TRBD1 (6 bases). CDR1 is SGHVS and CDR2 is FQNEAQ in the germline V gene. This CDR3 is 12 amino acids long. V was clipped by 8 bases and J by 1 base, with 8 bases between them. The DNA of the CDR3 is TGTGCCAGCGGACAGCCGAACACTGAAGCTTTCTTT. This translates into CASGQPNTEAFF. The variable domain in full, completed from reference TRBV7-8 and TRBJ1-1, reads GAGVSQSPRYKVAKRGQDVALRCDPISGHVSLFWYQQALGQGPEFLTYFQNEAQLDKSGLPSDRFFAERPEGSVSTLKIQRTQQEDSAVYLCASGQPNTEAFFGQGTRLTVV.

This chain connects TRBV4-1 to TRBJ2-7; 12 nucleotides agree with TRBD1. CDR3 length: 17 residues. CDR1 MGHRA and CDR2 YSYEKL come from the germline V gene. V shed 4 bases, J shed 6 bases, and the junction held 13 bases outside the gene matches. The CDR3 coding sequence is TGCGCCAGCAGCCCACCGGGACAGGGGGCCCCTTTCGGCGAGCAGTACTTC. Its translation is CASSPPGQGAPFGEQYF.

This clone occurred a few times. The V gene is TRBV9, the J gene TRBJ1-1, with D perhaps TRBD1 (6 bases). The germline V and J ends were trimmed by 6 bases and 4 bases, with 13 bases remaining between them. This CDR3 is 13 amino acids long. The germline V gene encodes CDR1 SGDLS and CDR2 YYNGEE. CDR3 DNA: TGTGCCAGCAATCGAGAGACAGGCACTGAAGCTTTCTTT. This translates into CASNRETGTEAFF. Using reference TRBV9 and TRBJ1-1 for the parts outside the CDR3, the full variable domain is DSGVTQTPKHLITATGQRVTLRCSPRSGDLSVYWYQQSLDQGLQFLIQYYNGEERAKGNILERFSAQQFPDLHSELNLSSLELGDSALYFCASNRETGTEAFFGQGTRLTVV.

The chain recombines TRBV6-4 with TRBJ1-1; 9 positions match TRBD1. The ends lost 6 bases at V and 4 bases at J; junction bases unmatched: 3. The CDR3 sequence is 13 residues long. CDR1 is MRHNA, CDR2 SNTAGT, per germline. Here the CDR3 DNA reads TGTGCCAGCAGGGGACAGGGCGCCACTGAAGCTTTCTTT. Translating it yields CASRGQGATEAFF.

This chain connects TRBV25-1 to TRBJ1-4, with D perhaps matching TRBD1 (6 bases). The CDR3 extends over 14 amino acids. V was shortened by 6 bases and J by 3 bases, with 11 bases between the two germline ends. Germline loops: CDR1 MGHDK, CDR2 SYGVNS. The CDR3 sequence: CASRKTGSNEKLFF. CDR3 nucleotides: TGTGCCAGCAGAAAGACAGGCTCTAATGAAAAACTGTTTTTT.

The chain combines TRBV6-1 with TRBJ1-1; D is unclear. This CDR3 region has 14 residues. Germline values: CDR1 MNHNS, CDR2 SASEGT. V was trimmed by 2 bases and J by 7 bases, leaving 14 bases between them. The CDR3 reads CASSELSSKSEAFF. CDR3 bases: TGTGCCAGCAGTGAATTGAGCTCCAAGAGTGAAGCTTTCTTT.

This chain connects TRBV5-1 to TRBJ2-5; D gene unclear. Germline V gene lookup returns CDR1 SGHRS and CDR2 YFSETQ. Trimming left V 0 bases short and J 5 bases short, with 5 bases between. There are 12 residues in the CDR3. The CDR3: CASSLGVETQYF. CDR3 nucleotides: TGCGCCAGCAGCTTGGGAGTGGAGACCCAGTACTTC.

V and J are TRBV7-6 and TRBJ2-2; 8 positions match TRBD1. Germline CDR1 and CDR2: SGHVS and FNYEAQ. The CDR3 totals 16 residues. After removal of 6 bases from V and 4 bases from J, the junction contained 10 bases not matched to a gene. This CDR3 reads CASSAGTGAFTGELFF. Here the CDR3 DNA reads TGTGCCAGCAGTGCCGGGACAGGAGCGTTCACCGGGGAGCTGTTTTTT.

This chain uses TRBV19 with TRBJ2-7; the match to TRBD1 covers 11 bases. V lost 0 bases and J lost 2; bases outside the gene matches: 9. This CDR3 has 18 amino acids. The germline V gene encodes CDR1 LNHDA and CDR2 SQIVND (reference sequence). The CDR3 loop is CASSIDLGQGANAYEQYF. Here the CDR3 DNA reads TGTGCCAGTAGTATAGATCTCGGACAGGGGGCCAACGCCTACGAGCAGTACTTC.

The chain links TRBV10-3 to TRBJ2-1; no firm D call. The germline V gene has CDR1 ENHRY and CDR2 SYGVKD. Trimming left V 11 bases short and J 0 bases short, with 11 bases between. This CDR3 is 13 amino acids long. CDR3 nucleotides: TGTGCCGCGGCTACCTCCTCCTACAATGAGCAGTTCTTC. Residues: CAAATSSYNEQFF.

The V call is TRBV11-3, the J call TRBJ1-3; weak D call: TRBD1 (6 bases). Deletions cut 1 base from V and 16 bases from J, with 17 bases between. There are 13 residues in the CDR3. The V gene's germline CDR1 is SGHNT and CDR2 YENEEA. CDR3 in amino acids: CASSLGNRATSYF. The CDR3 coding sequence is TGTGCCAGCAGCTTAGGGAACAGGGCAACGTCGTATTTT.

The V gene is TRBV11-3, the J gene TRBJ2-2; possible D gene TRBD1, 6 bases. This CDR3 comprises 16 residues. Trimming pared 5 bases from V and 4 bases from J, leaving 17 bases between. Germline values: CDR1 SGHNT, CDR2 YENEEA. The CDR3 sequence is CASSPGARISTGELFF. The CDR3 nucleotides read TGTGCCAGCAGCCCAGGGGCCAGGATAAGCACCGGGGAGCTGTTTTTT.

The genes are TRBV11-2 and TRBJ2-7; tentatively, D is TRBD1 (5 bases). Germline loops: CDR1 SGHAT, CDR2 FQNNGV. Between the trimmed V and J ends, which lost 5 bases and 0 bases, there was a span of 17 bases. This CDR3 spans 16 amino acids. CDR3 loop: CASSRDVGHLSYEQYF. CDR3 nucleotides: TGTGCCAGCAGCCGAGACGTCGGACACCTCTCCTACGAGCAGTACTTC.

The J gene is TRBJ1-4, the V gene TRBV30; no firm D call. The V end lost 0 bases, the J end lost 3 bases, and 20 bases lay between the germline ends. The CDR3 has 18 amino acids. Germline V gives CDR1 GTSNPN, CDR2 SVGIG (reference sequence). The CDR3 DNA follows: TGTGCCTGGAGTGTAATCGGCCAGACATCTGCAGCTAATGAAAAACTGTTTTTT. Residues: CAWSVIGQTSAANEKLFF.

This rearrangement joins TRBV18 to TRBJ2-3; 13 bases align to TRBD2. Germline V gene data show CDR1 as KGHSH and CDR2 as LQKENI. V gave up 2 bases and J gave up 4 bases; unmatched junction bases: 3. The CDR3 totals 16 residues. The CDR3 DNA is TGTGCCAGCTCACCATCCGGACTAGCGGGAGCAGATACGCAGTATTTT. Translating it yields CASSPSGLAGADTQYF.

This chain uses TRBV6-1 with TRBJ1-3; 7 nucleotides match TRBD1. CDR1 MNHNS and CDR2 SASEGT come from the germline V gene. There are 17 residues in the CDR3. V was clipped by 0 bases and J by 7 bases; unmatched bases: 12. The DNA of the CDR3 is TGTGCCAGCAGTGAAGCGCGGTTCTCACAGGGGAGGAACACCATATATTTT. Translating it yields CASSEARFSQGRNTIYF.

This clone was observed a single time. J is TRBJ2-7 and V is TRBV4-3, with D perhaps matching TRBD1 (7 bases). The germline V gene encodes CDR1 LGHNA and CDR2 YSLEER. Between the trimmed V and J ends, which lost 0 bases and 3 bases, there was a span of 15 bases. The CDR3 has 16 residues. In nucleotides, the CDR3 is TGCGCCAGCAGCCAAGACGGCGGAGGGACAGTCTACGAGCAGTACTTC. It is translated as CASSQDGGGTVYEQYF.

J is TRBJ1-6 and V is TRBV7-2, with 8 nucleotides matching TRBD1. The CDR3 is 15 amino acids. The germline V gene encodes CDR1 SGHTA and CDR2 FQGNSA. J was trimmed by 7 bases and V by 1 base; bases with no gene match: 3. The CDR3 region is CASSLGRDRNSPLHF. The CDR3 nucleotides read TGTGCCAGCAGCTTAGGACGGGACAGGAATTCACCCCTCCACTTT.

The chain recombines TRBV30 with TRBJ1-1, with 9 bases matching TRBD1. CDR3 length: 14 residues. V lost 5 bases and J lost 0; bases outside the gene matches: 4. The germline V gene has CDR1 GTSNPN and CDR2 SVGIG (reference sequence). The DNA of the CDR3 is TGTGCCTGGGACAGGGGGGGCATGAACACTGAAGCTTTCTTT. Translated: CAWDRGGMNTEAFF.